The clone carrying this T cell receptor beta chain turned up a few times. As yet, its antigen is unknown. One heparinised draw of blood, averaging approximately 110 mL, came from each donor. The data stem from a study of beta chain features in type 1 diabetes. Overall study: Age, gender, cell numbers and subset yield matched between patients and controls.

Investigators reverse transcribed all isolated RNA, so they sequenced expressed TCRB transcripts. Sequenced naive, central memory and regulatory T cell samples produced an average of about 3.57 million reads. Sequenced by immunoSEQ multiplex PCR; TCRdb stores in-frame clones only, minus some. The sample shows under 400,000 clones, about 19% of them seen only once. Germline CDR1 reads SNHLY; CDR2 reads FYNNEI. V lost 8 bases to trimming and J lost 2 bases; unmatched junction nucleotides: 7. This CDR3 has 14 amino acids. Study findings and constraints: Shorter TCRB CDR3s, moderately but significantly so, marked every one of the four CD4+ subsets in Type 1 diabetes patients.

The sequenced sample was naive CD4+ T cells from blood. The chain couples TRBV2 to TRBJ2-3; 7 bases agree with TRBD2. The origin of this receptor is a woman aged 18-29 years in good health. The CDR3 is CASLLERDTDTQYF. CDR3 DNA sequence: TGTGCCAGCCTTTTGGAGCGGGACACAGATACGCAGTATTTT.